These T cell receptor beta chains were read from a single sample in a study of cytomegalovirus exposure and HLA in healthy donors. Assay used: immunoSEQ multiplex PCR; TCRdb lists only in-frame clones, some missing. The sample comprises approximately 160,000 clones, roughly 79% of which are singletons, and approximately 1% rests with the top ten. The sample comprised PBMCs. These receptors all stem from a woman in her forties in good health and CMV-seronegative. The CDR3 runs from the conserved cysteine through the conserved F or W. D genes are given only for firm matches. Clone size is not always given. Where it is, it says once, few, many or a class for expanded clones.

v_gene: TRBV29-1; d_gene: TRBD2; abundance: .; j_gene: TRBJ2-3; CDR3aa: CSVVAGGPPDTQYF; CDR3nt: TGCAGCGTTGTAGCGGGAGGGCCGCCAGATACGCAGTATTTT
v_gene: TRBV29-1; d_gene: .; abundance: .; j_gene: TRBJ2-1; CDR3aa: CSGATGRTYNEQFF; CDR3nt: TGCAGCGGAGCGACAGGGAGGACCTACAATGAGCAGTTCTTC
v_gene: TRBV5-1; d_gene: TRBD2; abundance: .; j_gene: TRBJ2-1; CDR3aa: CASSLTSGRSSHNEQFF; CDR3nt: TGCGCCAGCAGCTTGACTAGCGGGAGATCGTCTCACAATGAGCAGTTCTTC
v_gene: TRBV29-1; d_gene: TRBD1; abundance: .; j_gene: TRBJ1-1; CDR3aa: CSAYGTVNTEAFF; CDR3nt: TGCAGCGCCTATGGGACAGTTAACACTGAAGCTTTCTTT
v_gene: TRBV5-3; d_gene: .; abundance: few; j_gene: TRBJ1-5; CDR3aa: CARTSKNSNQPQHF; CDR3nt: TGTGCCAGGACTTCAAAGAATAGCAATCAGCCCCAGCATTTT
v_gene: TRBV7-6; d_gene: TRBD1; abundance: .; j_gene: TRBJ1-1; CDR3aa: CASSLGDRGHTEAFF; CDR3nt: TGTGCCAGCAGCTTAGGCGACAGGGGGCACACTGAAGCTTTCTTT
v_gene: TRBV5-1; d_gene: .; abundance: .; j_gene: TRBJ2-2; CDR3aa: CASSLGKGELNTGELFF; CDR3nt: TGCGCCAGCAGCTTGGGCAAGGGGGAATTGAACACCGGGGAGCTGTTTTTT
v_gene: TRBV18; d_gene: TRBD1; abundance: .; j_gene: TRBJ1-3; CDR3aa: CASSPRGQGQSTIYF; CDR3nt: TGTGCCAGCTCACCAAGGGGACAGGGACAAAGCACCATATATTTT
v_gene: TRBV19; d_gene: .; abundance: few; j_gene: TRBJ1-2; CDR3aa: CASSMSQGYGYTF; CDR3nt: TGTGCCAGTAGTATGTCACAGGGTTATGGCTACACCTTC
v_gene: TRBV27; d_gene: .; abundance: .; j_gene: TRBJ1-2; CDR3aa: CASSPTSNYGYTF; CDR3nt: TGTGCCAGCAGTCCAACGAGTAACTATGGCTACACCTTC